The TCR beta chain described here comes from a study of T-cell reconstitution after alpha-beta-depleted transplantation in children (dated by TCRdb to about 2016). Some background on the complete study: The study quantitatively tracked T-cell immune reconstitution after TCRalphabeta/CD19-depleted allogeneic hematopoietic cell transplantation in children using TCR repertoire profiling. Summary of the overall study and its limitations: In some patients, the high TCRbeta diversity seen at day 60 was put down to recipient T cells and intrathymic progenitors that had survived conditioning. The apparently early alphabetaT-cell count recovery about two months after transplant was reportedly dependent on only several hundred rapidly expanded clones derived from non-depleted graft cells. Over the following months the frequencies of hyperexpanded clones went down, and after one year T-cell counts and TCRbeta diversity were mostly credited to newly produced T cells.

As to this clonotype: No antigen is known for it. Base quality data are lacking; no much larger clone is found one base away.

The library was made by PCR. Sequencer: Illumina HiSeq 2500. TCR libraries were prepared with molecular barcoding, using unique molecular identifiers to normalize TCRbeta repertoire quantification. TCRdb handled the public reads itself, with Q25 trimming in fastp and clone calling in MiXCR, and kept productive beta chains. Each CDR3 protein gets just one entry, which takes the most common genes and DNA from the rows behind it. The sample table shows about 240,000 distinct CDR3 sequences, and roughly 26% are seen once. More than 2% of the sample is taken by the ten largest. V is shortened by 0 bases, J by 7 bases, and the region joining them spans 15 bases. CDR1 and CDR2 are read off the germline V gene as MDHEN and SYDVKM. From its cysteine to its phenylalanine, the CDR3 spans 15 amino acids. The retained sequence is limited to the CDR3, 45 bases, with the frame set at the first base. The treatment or condition tag for this specimen amounts to: allogeneic hematopoietic cell transplantation with graft depleted of TCRalphabeta T cells and CD19 B cells. Transplant recipients were children who received TCRalphabeta/CD19-depleted allogeneic hematopoietic cell grafts.

The TCR originated in a girl aged 2 to 10 with Fanconi anemia, due to receive a stem cell transplant. The V and J segments used are TRBV28 and TRBJ1-2; D gene: possibly TRBD1, on 5 matching bases. Material: PBMCs, obtained before TCRalphabeta/CD19-depleted stem cell transplant. The nucleotides are TGTGCCAGCAGTTTATGGGGTAGGGGAGAAAGTGGCTACACCTTC. This gives the protein CASSLWGRGESGYTF.